This T cell receptor beta chain comes out of a study of blood T cell repertoires in COVID-19. Germline loops: CDR1 SGHAT, CDR2 FQNNGV. CDR3 length equals 15 residues. The germline V and J ends were trimmed by 1 base and 3 bases, with 12 bases remaining between them. The repertoire was sequenced with immunoSEQ multiplex PCR; TCRdb's copy has only in-frame clones and lacks some. The table has more than 95,000 clones, roughly 80% seen once. This clone has just one count. The rearrangement joins TRBV11-2 to TRBJ1-2, with D possibly TRBD1 on 5 matching bases. What was sequenced was peripheral blood. This sequence originates from a man between 70 and 80 years old with acute or convalescent COVID-19. The CDR3 nucleotides are TGTGCCAGCAGCTTAGGATCAGGGTTTGACTATGGCTACACCTTC. Amino acid sequence: CASSLGSGFDYGYTF.